A selection of T cell receptor beta chains follows, all from one sample in a study of cytomegalovirus exposure and HLA in healthy donors. Assay used: immunoSEQ multiplex PCR; TCRdb lists only in-frame clones, some missing. The data contain around 200,000 clones, 70% to 80% of them singletons. Specimen: PBMCs. The receptor source for this set is a woman aged 25 to 39 in good health and CMV-seropositive. Each CDR3 is given with its conserved first and last residue. The D gene is left open where the match is weak. Size values are once, few and many counts, or a class for expanded clones, and some rows have none.

D: TRBD1; V: TRBV9; J: TRBJ2-7; size: NA; DNA: TGTGCCAGCAGCTCTACCGGGACAGACTACGAGCAGTACTTC; CDR3: CASSSTGTDYEQYF
D: TRBD2; V: TRBV2; J: TRBJ2-7; size: NA; DNA: TGTGCCAGCAGTCCCGGGACTAGCTCCTACGAGCAGTACTTC; CDR3: CASSPGTSSYEQYF
D: TRBD1; V: TRBV4-3; J: TRBJ2-7; size: NA; DNA: TGCGCCAGCAGCCATCTGACAGGGGTCTCCTACGAGCAGTACTTC; CDR3: CASSHLTGVSYEQYF
D: NA; V: TRBV6-5; J: TRBJ1-6; size: once; DNA: TGTGCCAGCAGTTACTCGTCTGGGGCATATTCACCCCTCCACTTT; CDR3: CASSYSSGAYSPLHF
D: NA; V: TRBV6-1; J: TRBJ1-3; size: NA; DNA: TGTGCCAGCAGTGGCAGGGGATCTGGAAACACCATATATTTT; CDR3: CASSGRGSGNTIYF
D: NA; V: TRBV6-7; J: TRBJ2-7; size: NA; DNA: TGTGCCAGCCCGGGTAGGAGGTTAACCTACGAGCAGTACTTC; CDR3: CASPGRRLTYEQYF
D: NA; V: TRBV6-1; J: TRBJ2-1; size: NA; DNA: TGTGCCAGCTGTGGCAGGTACTACAATGAGCAGTTCTTC; CDR3: CASCGRYYNEQFF
D: TRBD1; V: TRBV5-1; J: TRBJ2-2; size: NA; DNA: TGCGCCAGCAGGGGACAGGGGGATTTGAACACCGGGGAGCTGTTTTTT; CDR3: CASRGQGDLNTGELFF
D: TRBD2; V: TRBV27; J: TRBJ2-7; size: NA; DNA: TGTGCCTGCCGGGGGGACCTCTCCTACGAGCAGTACTTC; CDR3: CACRGDLSYEQYF
D: NA; V: TRBV9; J: TRBJ1-2; size: once; DNA: TGTGCCAGCAGCGAGAGGGGCACGGGGGGGCTTGACTATGGCTACACCTTC; CDR3: CASSERGTGGLDYGYTF
D: TRBD2; V: TRBV6-5; J: TRBJ2-1; size: NA; DNA: TGTGCCAGCAGTTACTCAGGGGAGGGTAATGAGCAGTTCTTC; CDR3: CASSYSGEGNEQFF
D: NA; V: TRBV5-1; J: TRBJ2-4; size: once; DNA: TGCGCCAGCAGCTTGGAACTAAACCCCCAAAACATTCAGTACTTC; CDR3: CASSLELNPQNIQYF
D: NA; V: TRBV29-1; J: TRBJ1-5; size: NA; DNA: TGCAGTGCCAGGGTGGGCAATCAGCCCCAGCATTTT; CDR3: CSARVGNQPQHF
D: NA; V: TRBV6-6; J: TRBJ1-2; size: NA; DNA: TGTGCCAGCAGTTATGAGAACCACTATGGCTACACCTTC; CDR3: CASSYENHYGYTF
D: TRBD1; V: TRBV6-1; J: TRBJ2-3; size: NA; DNA: TGTGCCAGCAGATATGAGGGACAGGGCTCAGATACGCAGTATTTT; CDR3: CASRYEGQGSDTQYF
D: TRBD1; V: TRBV6-1; J: TRBJ2-3; size: NA; DNA: TGTGCCAGCAGTGTACAGGGGCCAAGCACAGATACGCAGTATTTT; CDR3: CASSVQGPSTDTQYF
D: TRBD1; V: TRBV6-5; J: TRBJ1-2; size: NA; DNA: TGTGCCAGCAGTTACGATTTCAGGGGGAGTGGCTACACCTTC; CDR3: CASSYDFRGSGYTF
D: NA; V: TRBV13; J: TRBJ2-7; size: NA; DNA: TGTGCCAGCAGCTCAGGGTCGGGACTCTACGAGCAGTACTTC; CDR3: CASSSGSGLYEQYF
D: NA; V: TRBV9; J: TRBJ2-5; size: NA; DNA: TGTGCCAGCAGCCTTTGGGGGGAAGAGACCCAGTACTTC; CDR3: CASSLWGEETQYF
D: NA; V: TRBV18; J: TRBJ2-2; size: NA; DNA: TGTGCCAGCTCACCCCAGGGAAACACCGGGGAGCTGTTTTTT; CDR3: CASSPQGNTGELFF
D: NA; V: TRBV5-6; J: TRBJ2-3; size: NA; DNA: TGTGCCAGCAGCTTGAAGGGGTTTCTAGATACGCAGTATTTT; CDR3: CASSLKGFLDTQYF
D: NA; V: TRBV19; J: TRBJ1-5; size: NA; DNA: TGTGCCAGTAAGTGGAGTGCCTATAGCAATCAGCCCCAGCATTTT; CDR3: CASKWSAYSNQPQHF
D: NA; V: TRBV11-2; J: TRBJ1-3; size: NA; DNA: TGTGCCAGCAGTAGTTCCGGGACACTCGGAAACACCATATATTTT; CDR3: CASSSSGTLGNTIYF
D: TRBD2; V: TRBV27; J: TRBJ2-1; size: NA; DNA: TGTGCCAGCAGTTTATACCCCGGGACTAGCGGGAGCGTCTACAATGAGCAGTTCTTC; CDR3: CASSLYPGTSGSVYNEQFF
D: TRBD2; V: TRBV4-3; J: TRBJ2-7; size: NA; DNA: TGCGCCAGCAGCCGAGATCGGACGGGGGGCTCCTACGAGCAGTACTTC; CDR3: CASSRDRTGGSYEQYF
D: NA; V: TRBV7-9; J: TRBJ2-3; size: NA; DNA: TGTGCCAGCAGCCCCACGGGTGTCGGTTGGCCGCAGTATTTT; CDR3: CASSPTGVGWPQYF
D: TRBD2; V: TRBV7-9; J: TRBJ2-1; size: NA; DNA: TGTGCCAGCAGCTTAACTCTAGCGGGAGGGGATGAGCAGTTCTTC; CDR3: CASSLTLAGGDEQFF
D: TRBD2; V: TRBV5-1; J: TRBJ2-5; size: NA; DNA: TGCGCCAGCAGCTTGATGACTAGCGGGGGACAAGAGACCCAGTACTTC; CDR3: CASSLMTSGGQETQYF
D: TRBD1; V: TRBV2; J: TRBJ2-3; size: NA; DNA: TGTGCCAGCAGTGAAACAGGGGGCGGGGCAGATACGCAGTATTTT; CDR3: CASSETGGGADTQYF
D: TRBD1; V: TRBV7-2; J: TRBJ1-1; size: NA; DNA: TGTGCCAGCAGCGCCAATGACAGGGGCCCCACTGAAGCTTTCTTT; CDR3: CASSANDRGPTEAFF
D: NA; V: TRBV15; J: TRBJ1-4; size: NA; DNA: TGTGCCACCAGCAGAGATCCAGGGTCTCTCGCTGAAAAACTGTTTTTT; CDR3: CATSRDPGSLAEKLFF
D: NA; V: TRBV4-1; J: TRBJ1-1; size: NA; DNA: TGCGCCAGCAGCCAAGTGGGGCGGAACACTGAAGCTTTCTTT; CDR3: CASSQVGRNTEAFF
D: NA; V: TRBV5-4; J: TRBJ1-2; size: NA; DNA: TGTGCCAGCAGGGATTCCCGGACAGTACTTAACTATGGCTACACCTTC; CDR3: CASRDSRTVLNYGYTF
D: TRBD2; V: TRBV6-5; J: TRBJ2-2; size: NA; DNA: TGTGCCAGCAGTTATGGTAGCGGGGGAACCGGGGAGCTGTTTTTT; CDR3: CASSYGSGGTGELFF
D: TRBD1; V: TRBV27; J: TRBJ2-2; size: NA; DNA: TGTGCCAGCAGTCCTTACAGGGGTGACACCGGGGAGCTGTTTTTT; CDR3: CASSPYRGDTGELFF
D: TRBD1; V: TRBV19; J: TRBJ1-4; size: NA; DNA: TGTGCCAGTAGTATCGGGACAGCCAATGAAAAACTGTTTTTT; CDR3: CASSIGTANEKLFF
D: TRBD2; V: TRBV6-5; J: TRBJ2-1; size: NA; DNA: TGTGCCAGCAGTTACTCGGGCGGGAGCTCCTACAATGAGCAGTTCTTC; CDR3: CASSYSGGSSYNEQFF
D: TRBD2; V: TRBV29-1; J: TRBJ2-1; size: NA; DNA: TGCAGCGCCCTTGGGGCTAGCGGATACAATGAGCAGTTCTTC; CDR3: CSALGASGYNEQFF
D: NA; V: TRBV7-2; J: TRBJ2-7; size: NA; DNA: TGTGCCAGCAGCTTAAGCCCCCTGACCTACGAGCAGTACTTC; CDR3: CASSLSPLTYEQYF
D: TRBD1; V: TRBV4-1; J: TRBJ1-2; size: NA; DNA: TGCGCCAGCAGCCAGATGCCGGGACAGGGCTTCTCCAGCTACACCTTC; CDR3: CASSQMPGQGFSSYTF
D: NA; V: TRBV6-5; J: TRBJ2-7; size: NA; DNA: TGTGCCAGCAGCCCAGCGGAGGATTCCTTGGAGCAGTACTTC; CDR3: CASSPAEDSLEQYF
D: NA; V: TRBV2; J: TRBJ1-1; size: NA; DNA: TGTGCCAGCAGTGTAGGGGGTCAGAACACTGAAGCTTTCTTT; CDR3: CASSVGGQNTEAFF
D: TRBD1; V: TRBV11-2; J: TRBJ1-1; size: NA; DNA: TGTGCCAGCAGCTCCCGACAGGGGAGGAACACTGAAGCTTTCTTT; CDR3: CASSSRQGRNTEAFF
D: TRBD1; V: TRBV6-5; J: TRBJ2-1; size: NA; DNA: TGTGCCAGCAGTCGGACAGGGGGGCCCTACAATGAGCAGTTCTTC; CDR3: CASSRTGGPYNEQFF
D: NA; V: TRBV7-2; J: TRBJ1-5; size: NA; DNA: TGTGCCAGCAGCCCTAGTCAAAATCAGCCCCAGCATTTT; CDR3: CASSPSQNQPQHF
D: TRBD2; V: TRBV7-9; J: TRBJ2-2; size: NA; DNA: TGTGCCAGCGGCGGGGGGGCACCCACCGGGGAGCTGTTTTTT; CDR3: CASGGGAPTGELFF
D: TRBD1; V: TRBV5-4; J: TRBJ2-7; size: NA; DNA: TGTGCCAGTTCGATCACAGGGGCGGACGAGCAGTACTTC; CDR3: CASSITGADEQYF
D: TRBD2; V: TRBV5-4; J: TRBJ2-5; size: NA; DNA: TGTGCCAGCAGCCCGGGACTAGCGGGAGGGATCCAAGAGACCCAGTACTTC; CDR3: CASSPGLAGGIQETQYF
D: NA; V: TRBV11-2; J: TRBJ1-2; size: NA; DNA: TGTGCCAGCAGCCCAATTCAGGGACTCGTTCGCTACACCTTC; CDR3: CASSPIQGLVRYTF
D: TRBD1; V: TRBV4-1; J: TRBJ1-2; size: NA; DNA: TGCGCCAGCAGCCAATTCGTCGGGGACAGGGGGCATGGCTACACCTTC; CDR3: CASSQFVGDRGHGYTF
D: NA; V: TRBV30; J: TRBJ1-5; size: NA; DNA: TGTGCCTGGAGCGGGACACACAATCAGCCCCAGCATTTT; CDR3: CAWSGTHNQPQHF
D: TRBD2; V: TRBV6-5; J: TRBJ2-3; size: once; DNA: TGTGCCAGCAGGATGATGGTAGCGGGGAGGGATACGCAGTATTTT; CDR3: CASRMMVAGRDTQYF
D: NA; V: TRBV6-6; J: TRBJ2-1; size: NA; DNA: TGTGCCAGCAGTTACTCTAGCTACAATGAGCAGTTCTTC; CDR3: CASSYSSYNEQFF
D: NA; V: TRBV20-1; J: TRBJ1-6; size: NA; DNA: TGCAGTAGCAATTCACCCCTCCACTTT; CDR3: CSSNSPLHF